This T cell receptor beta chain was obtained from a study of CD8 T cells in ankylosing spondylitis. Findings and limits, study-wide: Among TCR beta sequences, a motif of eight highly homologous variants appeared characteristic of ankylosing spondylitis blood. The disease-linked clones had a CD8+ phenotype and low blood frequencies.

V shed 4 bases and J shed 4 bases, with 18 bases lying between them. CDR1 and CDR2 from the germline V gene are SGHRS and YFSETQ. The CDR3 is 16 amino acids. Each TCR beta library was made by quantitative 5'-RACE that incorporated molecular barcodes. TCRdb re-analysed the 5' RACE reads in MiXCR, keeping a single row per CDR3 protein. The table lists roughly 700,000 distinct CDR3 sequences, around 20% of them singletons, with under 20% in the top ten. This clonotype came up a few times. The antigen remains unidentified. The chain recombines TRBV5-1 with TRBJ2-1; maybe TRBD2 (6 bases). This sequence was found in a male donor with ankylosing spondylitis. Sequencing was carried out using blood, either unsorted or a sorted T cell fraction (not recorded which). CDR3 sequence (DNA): TGCGCCAGCAGCCCCCCCAAAACCAGCGGGTACAATGAGCAGTTCTTC. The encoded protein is CASSPPKTSGYNEQFF. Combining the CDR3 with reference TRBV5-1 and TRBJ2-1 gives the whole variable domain KAGVTQTPRYLIKTRGQQVTLSCSPISGHRSVSWYQQTPGQGLQFLFEYFSETQRNKGNFPGRFSGRQFSNSRSEMNVSTLELGDSALYLCASSPPKTSGYNEQFFGPGTRLTVL.